The 9 T cell receptor beta chains below come from one sample, sequenced in a study of cytomegalovirus exposure and HLA in healthy donors. Researchers ran the PCR with 60 Vbeta and 13 Jbeta primers. Here immunoSEQ multiplex PCR was the method, and the copy in TCRdb shows in-frame clones only, minus some. The sample carries about 140,000 clones, 80% recorded once. Sequenced sample: PBMCs. Source of these receptors: a female donor in good health and CMV-seronegative.

This clone was seen a few times. V and J are TRBV10-3 and TRBJ1-1, with D uncertain. The V end was cut by 8 bases, the J end by 1 base, with 11 bases between. CDR1 ENHRY and CDR2 SYGVKD come from the germline V gene. The CDR3 totals 13 residues. The CDR3 spells CAIGPQKNTEAFF. CDR3 DNA sequence: TGTGCCATCGGTCCACAGAAGAACACTGAAGCTTTCTTT.

This chain connects TRBV5-4 to TRBJ2-5; 7 bases are a match to TRBD2. V gave up 4 bases and J gave up 1 base; unmatched junction bases: 4. The germline V gene has CDR1 SGHNT and CDR2 YYREEE (reference sequence). CDR3 length: 14 residues. This CDR3 reads CASSPWTSQETQYF. As DNA, the CDR3 is TGTGCCAGCAGCCCCTGGACTAGCCAAGAGACCCAGTACTTC.

The chain couples TRBV5-4 to TRBJ1-1, with 7 bases aligning to TRBD1. This CDR3 is 15 amino acids long. Per germline, CDR1 SGHNT and CDR2 YYREEE (reference sequence). The V gene end was trimmed by 3 bases and the J gene end by 1 base; junction bases not matched to a gene: 6. The CDR3 protein is CASSSRTGWNTEAFF. CDR3 DNA sequence: TGTGCCAGCAGCTCTAGGACAGGCTGGAACACTGAAGCTTTCTTT.

This clone was recorded a few times. This chain uses TRBV27 with TRBJ2-7; the D gene is possibly TRBD2 (5 bases). In germline, CDR1 is MNHEY, CDR2 SMNVEV (reference sequence). This CDR3 contains 15 residues. The ends were cut back, 6 bases at V and 5 bases at J, with 20 bases in the middle. The CDR3 nucleotides are TGTGCCAGCAGCCCCCCCCTCCGTGAGGGTCACGAGCAGTACTTC. This translates into CASSPPLREGHEQYF.

The chain is built from TRBV29-1 and TRBJ2-1; 10 bases fit TRBD2. V lost 4 bases, J lost 4 bases, and 13 bases stayed unmatched. The CDR3 runs 17 residues. Per germline, CDR1 SQVTM and CDR2 ANQGSEA. In DNA form, the CDR3 reads TGCAGCGTTGTTTTTATGCTAGCGGGAGTTGTGTACAATGAGCAGTTCTTC. Protein: CSVVFMLAGVVYNEQFF.

The gene calls are TRBV19 and TRBJ1-5, with D possibly TRBD1 on 6 matching bases. V was shortened by 4 bases and J by 4 bases, with 20 bases between the two germline ends. This CDR3 region has 17 residues. The germline V gene has CDR1 LNHDA and CDR2 SQIVND (reference sequence). CDR3 DNA sequence: TGTGCCAGTAGTAAGCGGACAGAACCGAAGGGAAATCAGCCCCAGCATTTT. This translates into CASSKRTEPKGNQPQHF.

This clone was observed once. The chain carries TRBV6-1 and TRBJ2-3; 9 bases line up with TRBD1. Germline lookup yields CDR1 MNHNS and CDR2 SASEGT. V was pared by 6 bases and J by 4 bases, with 5 bases of the junction left unmatched. The CDR3 spans 14 residues. The CDR3 DNA is TGTGCCAGCAGGAGACAGGGGGTAGCAGATACGCAGTATTTT. Translating it yields CASRRQGVADTQYF.

The rearrangement joins TRBV4-1 to TRBJ1-2; 8 nucleotides line up with TRBD1. The CDR3 sequence is 18 residues long. With 0 bases clipped from V and 1 base from J, the junction kept 10 bases outside the gene matches. Germline CDR1 reads MGHRA; CDR2 reads YSYEKL. The CDR3 protein is CASSQDRWGQEFNYGYTF. The CDR3 region has the DNA TGCGCCAGCAGCCAAGATAGGTGGGGACAGGAATTTAACTATGGCTACACCTTC.

Only one count was recorded for this clone. The identical CDR3 is also encoded by other nucleotide sequences in the sample. The chain combines TRBV27 with TRBJ2-7, with a possible D match to TRBD2 (5 bases). The CDR3 runs 13 residues. Looked up from germline, CDR1 is MNHEY and CDR2 is SMNVEV (reference sequence). Between the trimmed V and J ends, which lost 2 bases and 4 bases, there was a span of 9 bases. The CDR3 reads CASSLGGGYEQYF. The CDR3, as DNA: TGTGCCAGCAGTTTAGGAGGCGGTTACGAGCAGTACTTC.